The T cell receptor beta chain described here comes from a study of T cell repertoires in cytomegalovirus infection. Study details: Carrying CMV and the relevant HLA type showed in public TCR beta signatures. Findings and caveats of the study: The response measured ex vivo was dominated by TCR beta clonotypes (HLA-C-restricted and CMV-specific). Cumulative frequency (of public TCR beta family members) identified carriers of CMV plus the relevant HLA.

About this clonotype itself: Its specificity is not known.

TCRdb redid the calling of the reads with MiXCR, one entry per CDR3 protein. Found here are under 850,000 distinct CDR3 sequences, 35% of them singletons; the top ten hold about 2.8%. Germline V CDR1 and CDR2: ENHRY, SYGVKD. Trimming left V 2 bases short and J 5 bases short, with 7 bases between. This CDR3 contains 13 residues. The material sequenced was PBMCs. This receptor was taken from a human donor in good health (CMV status not recorded). Some clones in this sample may be carry-over from other donors' samples. The chain couples TRBV10-3 to TRBJ2-1; no clear D. The chain's CDR3 is CAISEIRDNEQFF. Here the CDR3 DNA reads TGTGCCATCAGTGAGATCCGTGACAATGAGCAGTTCTTC.